This T cell receptor (beta chain) was found in a study of blood T cell repertoires in COVID-19. On the study more broadly: COVID-19 samples, acute and convalescent, were from the United States, Italy and Spain. T cells, B-cell-depleted T cells, or PBMCs provided the cDNA or gDNA that served as material.

Authors' processing steps: Amplified reference gene primers provided the basis for estimating nucleated cell counts. The assay was immunoSEQ multiplex PCR, and TCRdb's table has in-frame clones only and misses some. That table furnishes V, J and clone size, whereas the DNA furnished D and trimming. The sample carries around 150,000 clones, approximately 75% recorded once. This CDR3 has 14 residues. Germline CDR1 is SGHAT and CDR2 is FQNNGV. With 0 bases removed from V and 5 bases from J, the gap between germline ends came to 8 bases. The genes are TRBV11-2 and TRBJ2-1; D is ambiguous. The source is a human donor in a cohort sampled during active COVID-19. The source material was peripheral blood. This chain's CDR3 is CASSLENRNNEQFF. CDR3 coding DNA: TGTGCCAGCAGCTTAGAAAACAGAAACAATGAGCAGTTCTTC.